This TCR beta chain was obtained from a study of blood T cell repertoires in COVID-19. As handled by the study authors: Estimated nucleated cell counts came from reference gene primer amplification. Some clones are missing from TCRdb's copy, which holds only in-frame ones; the method was immunoSEQ multiplex PCR. From that table come the V and J calls and clone size; the DNA was used to work out D and trimming. The sample has 180,000 or so clones; over 70% are singletons. V gave up 2 bases and J gave up 3 bases; unmatched junction bases: 8. The CDR3 has 16 residues. Germline V CDR1 and CDR2: ENHRY, SYGVKD.

This receptor was taken from a man aged 50-60 years who had recovered from COVID-19. The V gene is TRBV10-3, the J gene TRBJ2-5, with 8 bases identical to TRBD2. The sample comprised PBMCs or T cells enriched from blood (not recorded which). The CDR3, as DNA: TGTGCCATCAGTGAGGGGGGGATAGCGGGGAAAGAGACCCAGTACTTC. Its protein product is CAISEGGIAGKETQYF.